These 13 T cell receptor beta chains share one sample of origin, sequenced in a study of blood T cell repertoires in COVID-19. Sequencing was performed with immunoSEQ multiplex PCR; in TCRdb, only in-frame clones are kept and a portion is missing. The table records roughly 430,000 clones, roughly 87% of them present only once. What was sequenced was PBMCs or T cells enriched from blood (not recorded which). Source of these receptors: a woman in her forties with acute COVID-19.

Written as DNA, the CDR3 is TGTGCCAGCCGGTTCACGCCTGTTACTGAAGCTTTCTTT. Protein sequence: CASRFTPVTEAFF. V is TRBV6-5 and J is TRBJ1-1; D is unclear. V was clipped by 8 bases and J by 5 bases, with 15 bases between them. Germline V gene sequence: CDR1 MNHEY, CDR2 SVGAGI. This CDR3 comprises 13 residues.

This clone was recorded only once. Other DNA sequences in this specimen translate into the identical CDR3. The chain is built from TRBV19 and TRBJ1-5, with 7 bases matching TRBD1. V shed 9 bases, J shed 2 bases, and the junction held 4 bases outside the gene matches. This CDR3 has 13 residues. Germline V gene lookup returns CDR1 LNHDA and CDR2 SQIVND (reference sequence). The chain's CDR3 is CASKDRGNQPQHF. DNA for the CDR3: TGTGCCAGCAAAGACAGGGGCAATCAGCCCCAGCATTTT.

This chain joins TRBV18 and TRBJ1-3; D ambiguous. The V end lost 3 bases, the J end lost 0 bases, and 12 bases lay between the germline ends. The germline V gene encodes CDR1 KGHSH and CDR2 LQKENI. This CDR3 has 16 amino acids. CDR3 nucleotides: TGTGCCAGCTCACCCCCGGGTCTCAGCTCTGGAAACACCATATATTTT. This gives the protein CASSPPGLSSGNTIYF.

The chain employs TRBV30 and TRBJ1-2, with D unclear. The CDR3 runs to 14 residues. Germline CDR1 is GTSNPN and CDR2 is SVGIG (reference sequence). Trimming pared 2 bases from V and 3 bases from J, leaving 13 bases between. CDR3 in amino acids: CAWSITGYYYGYTF. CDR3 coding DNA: TGTGCCTGGAGTATCACGGGGTACTACTATGGCTACACCTTC.

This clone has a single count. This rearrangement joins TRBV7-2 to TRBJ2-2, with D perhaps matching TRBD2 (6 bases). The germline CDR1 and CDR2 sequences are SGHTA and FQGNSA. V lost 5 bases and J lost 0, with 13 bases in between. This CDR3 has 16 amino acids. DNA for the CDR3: TGTGCCAGCAGCCCTCATGGAGGGACGAACACCGGGGAGCTGTTTTTT. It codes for CASSPHGGTNTGELFF.

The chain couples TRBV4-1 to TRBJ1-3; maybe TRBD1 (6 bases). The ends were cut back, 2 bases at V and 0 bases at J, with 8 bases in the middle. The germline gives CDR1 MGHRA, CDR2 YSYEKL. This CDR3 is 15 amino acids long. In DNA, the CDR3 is TGCGCCAGCAGCCAACGAGGGGGCTCTGGAAACACCATATATTTT. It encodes CASSQRGGSGNTIYF.

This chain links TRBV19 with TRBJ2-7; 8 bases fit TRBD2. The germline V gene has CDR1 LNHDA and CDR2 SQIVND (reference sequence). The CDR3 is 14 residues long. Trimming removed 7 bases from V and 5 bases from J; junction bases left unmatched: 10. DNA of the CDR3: TGTGCCAGTACCACGGGCGGGGGGAGCCACGAGCAGTACTTC. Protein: CASTTGGGSHEQYF.

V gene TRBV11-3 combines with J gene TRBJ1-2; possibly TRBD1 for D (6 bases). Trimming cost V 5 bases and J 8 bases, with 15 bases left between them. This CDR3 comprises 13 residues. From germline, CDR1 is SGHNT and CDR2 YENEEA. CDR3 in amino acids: CASSTETGLGYTF. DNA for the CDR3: TGTGCCAGCAGCACAGAGACAGGACTCGGCTACACCTTC. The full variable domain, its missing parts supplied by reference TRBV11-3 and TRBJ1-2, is EAGVVQSPRYKIIEKKQPVAFWCNPISGHNTLYWYLQNLGQGPELLIRYENEEAVDDSQLPKDRFSAERLKGVDSTLKIQPAELGDSAVYLCASSTETGLGYTFGSGTRLTVV.

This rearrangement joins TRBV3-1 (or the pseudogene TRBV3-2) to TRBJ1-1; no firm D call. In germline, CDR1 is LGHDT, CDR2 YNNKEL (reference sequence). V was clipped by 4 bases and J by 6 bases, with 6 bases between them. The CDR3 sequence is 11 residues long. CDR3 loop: CASSLWPEAFF. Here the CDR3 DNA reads TGTGCCAGCAGCCTCTGGCCTGAAGCTTTCTTT.

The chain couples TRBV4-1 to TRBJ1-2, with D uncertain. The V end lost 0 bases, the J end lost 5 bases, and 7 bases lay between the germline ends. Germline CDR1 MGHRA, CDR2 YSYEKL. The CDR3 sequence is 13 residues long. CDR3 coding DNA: TGCGCCAGCAGCCAAGATGAGGATTATGGCTACACCTTC. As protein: CASSQDEDYGYTF.

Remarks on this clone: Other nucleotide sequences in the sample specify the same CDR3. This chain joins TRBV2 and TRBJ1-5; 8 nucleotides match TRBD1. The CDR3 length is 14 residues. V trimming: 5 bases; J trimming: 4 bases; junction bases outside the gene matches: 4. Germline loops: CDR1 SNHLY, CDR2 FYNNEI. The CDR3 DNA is TGTGCCAGCAGTCCCGACAGGGGAAATCAGCCCCAGCATTTT. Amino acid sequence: CASSPDRGNQPQHF. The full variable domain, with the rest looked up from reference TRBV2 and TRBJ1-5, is EPEVTQTPSHQVTQMGQEVILRCVPISNHLYFYWYRQILGQKVEFLVSFYNNEISEKSEIFDDQFSVERPDGSNFTLKIRSTKLEDSAMYFCASSPDRGNQPQHFGDGTRLSIL.

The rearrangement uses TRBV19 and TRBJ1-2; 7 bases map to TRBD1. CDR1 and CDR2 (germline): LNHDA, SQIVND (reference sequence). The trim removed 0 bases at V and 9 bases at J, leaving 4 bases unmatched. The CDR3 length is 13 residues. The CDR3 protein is CASSIDWGQSYTF. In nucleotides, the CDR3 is TGTGCCAGTAGTATAGACTGGGGACAGAGCTACACCTTC.

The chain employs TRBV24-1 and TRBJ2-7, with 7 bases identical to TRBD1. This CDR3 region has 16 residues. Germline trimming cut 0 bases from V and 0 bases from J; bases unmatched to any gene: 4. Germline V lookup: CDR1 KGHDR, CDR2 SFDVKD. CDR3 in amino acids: CATSDLLQGDSYEQYF. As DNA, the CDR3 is TGTGCCACCAGTGATTTGCTGCAGGGGGACTCCTACGAGCAGTACTTC.